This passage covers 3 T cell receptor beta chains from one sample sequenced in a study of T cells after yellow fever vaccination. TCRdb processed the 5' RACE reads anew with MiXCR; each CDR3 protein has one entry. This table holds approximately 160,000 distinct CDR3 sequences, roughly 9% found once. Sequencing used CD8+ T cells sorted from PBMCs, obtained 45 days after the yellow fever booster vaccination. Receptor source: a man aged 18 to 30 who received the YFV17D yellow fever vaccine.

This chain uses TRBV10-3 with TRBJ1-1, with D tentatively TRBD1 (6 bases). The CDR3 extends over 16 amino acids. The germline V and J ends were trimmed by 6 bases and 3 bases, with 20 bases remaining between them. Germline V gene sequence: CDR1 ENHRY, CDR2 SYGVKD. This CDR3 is CAISDGTSSTHTEAFF. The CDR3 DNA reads TGTGCCATCAGCGACGGGACATCCAGTACCCACACTGAAGCTTTCTTT.

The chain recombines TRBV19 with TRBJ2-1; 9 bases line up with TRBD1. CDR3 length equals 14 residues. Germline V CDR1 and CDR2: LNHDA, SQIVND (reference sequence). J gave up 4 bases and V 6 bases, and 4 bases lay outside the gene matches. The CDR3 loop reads CASRGTGKYNEQFF. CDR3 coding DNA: TGTGCCAGTAGGGGGACAGGGAAGTACAATGAGCAGTTCTTC. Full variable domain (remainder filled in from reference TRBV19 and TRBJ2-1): DGGITQSPKYLFRKEGQNVTLSCEQNLNHDAMYWYRQDPGQGLRLIYYSQIVNDFQKGDIAEGYSVSREKKESFPLTVTSAQKNPTAFYLCASRGTGKYNEQFFGPGTRLTVL.

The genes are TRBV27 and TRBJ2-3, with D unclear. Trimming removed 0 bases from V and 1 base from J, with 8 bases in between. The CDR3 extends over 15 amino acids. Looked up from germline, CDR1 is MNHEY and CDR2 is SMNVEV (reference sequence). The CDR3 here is CASSLSGLGTDTQYF. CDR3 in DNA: TGTGCCAGCAGTTTATCAGGCCTGGGCACAGATACGCAGTATTTT.